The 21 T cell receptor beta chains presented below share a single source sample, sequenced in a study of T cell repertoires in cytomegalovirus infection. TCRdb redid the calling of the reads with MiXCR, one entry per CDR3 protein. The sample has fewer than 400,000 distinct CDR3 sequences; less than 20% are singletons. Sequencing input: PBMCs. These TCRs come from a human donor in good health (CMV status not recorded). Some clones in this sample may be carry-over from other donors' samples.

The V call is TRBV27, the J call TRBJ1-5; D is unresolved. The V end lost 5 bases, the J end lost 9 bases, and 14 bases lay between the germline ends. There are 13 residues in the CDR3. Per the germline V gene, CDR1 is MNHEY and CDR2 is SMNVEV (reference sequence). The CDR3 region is CASSPGPPRPQHF. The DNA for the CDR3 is TGTGCCAGCAGTCCCGGACCGCCACGGCCCCAGCATTTT.

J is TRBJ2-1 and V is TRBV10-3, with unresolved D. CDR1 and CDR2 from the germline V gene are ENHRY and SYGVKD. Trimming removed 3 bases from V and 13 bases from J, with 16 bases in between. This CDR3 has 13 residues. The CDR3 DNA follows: TGTGCCATCAGTGATACCCCCCCCCCCCGCCAGTTCTTC. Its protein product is CAISDTPPPRQFF.

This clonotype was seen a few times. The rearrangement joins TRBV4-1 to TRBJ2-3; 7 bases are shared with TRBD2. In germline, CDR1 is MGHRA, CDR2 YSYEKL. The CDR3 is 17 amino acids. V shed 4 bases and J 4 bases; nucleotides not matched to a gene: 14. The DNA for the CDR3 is TGCGCCAGCAGCCCAAACAAACACGGACTAGAATCAGATACGCAGTATTTT. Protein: CASSPNKHGLESDTQYF.

The CDR3 coding sequence is TGTGCCAGCAGCCAAAGGGACTCGACACACAATGAGCAGTTCTTC. This encodes CASSQRDSTHNEQFF. V usage is TRBV7-9 and J usage is TRBJ2-1; D is perhaps TRBD2 (6 bases). Germline lookup yields CDR1 SEHNR and CDR2 FQNEAQ (reference sequence). V lost 5 bases and J lost 5, with 16 bases in between. The CDR3 sequence is 15 residues long.

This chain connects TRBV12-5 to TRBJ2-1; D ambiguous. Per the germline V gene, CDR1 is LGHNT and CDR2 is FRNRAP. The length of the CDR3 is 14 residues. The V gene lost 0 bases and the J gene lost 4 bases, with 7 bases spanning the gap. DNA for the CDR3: TGTGCTAGTGGTTTGGTACCTGTTTACAATGAGCAGTTCTTC. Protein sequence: CASGLVPVYNEQFF.

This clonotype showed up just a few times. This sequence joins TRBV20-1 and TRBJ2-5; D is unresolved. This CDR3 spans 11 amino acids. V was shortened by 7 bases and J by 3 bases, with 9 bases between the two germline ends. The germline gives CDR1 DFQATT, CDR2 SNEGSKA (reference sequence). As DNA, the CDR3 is TGCAGTGTCACATACGAAGAGACCCAGTACTTC. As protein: CSVTYEETQYF.

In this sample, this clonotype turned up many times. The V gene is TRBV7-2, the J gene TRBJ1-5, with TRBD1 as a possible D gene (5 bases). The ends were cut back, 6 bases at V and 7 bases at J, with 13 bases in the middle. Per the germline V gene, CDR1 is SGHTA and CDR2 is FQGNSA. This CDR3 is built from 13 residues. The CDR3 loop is CASSLRKGQPQHF. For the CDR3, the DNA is TGTGCCAGCAGTCTTCGAAAGGGGCAGCCCCAGCATTTT.

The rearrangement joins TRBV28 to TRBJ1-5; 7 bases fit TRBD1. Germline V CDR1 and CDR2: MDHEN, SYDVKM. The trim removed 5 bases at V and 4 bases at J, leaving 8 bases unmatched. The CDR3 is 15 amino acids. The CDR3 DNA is TGTGCCAGCAGTCGGGACAGAAGGGTAAATCAGCCCCAGCATTTT. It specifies CASSRDRRVNQPQHF.

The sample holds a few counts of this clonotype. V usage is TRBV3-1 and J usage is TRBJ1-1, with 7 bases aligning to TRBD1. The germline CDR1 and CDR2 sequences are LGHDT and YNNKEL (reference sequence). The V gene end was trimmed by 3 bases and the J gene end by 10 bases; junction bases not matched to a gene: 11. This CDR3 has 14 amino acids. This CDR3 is CASSQGGGVSGAFF. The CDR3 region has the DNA TGTGCCAGCAGCCAGGGAGGGGGCGTCTCCGGAGCTTTCTTT.

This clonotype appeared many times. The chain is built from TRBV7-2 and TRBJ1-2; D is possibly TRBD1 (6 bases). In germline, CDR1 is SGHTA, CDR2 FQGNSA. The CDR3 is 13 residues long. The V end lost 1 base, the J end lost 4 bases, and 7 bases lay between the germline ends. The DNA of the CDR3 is TGTGCCAGCAGCTTAGACAGGGTCTATGGCTACACCTTC. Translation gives CASSLDRVYGYTF. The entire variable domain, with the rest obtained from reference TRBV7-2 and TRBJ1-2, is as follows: GAGVSQSPSNKVTEKGKDVELRCDPISGHTALYWYRQSLGQGLEFLIYFQGNSAPDKSGLPSDRFSAERTGGSVSTLTIQRTQQEDSAVYLCASSLDRVYGYTFGSGTRLTVV.

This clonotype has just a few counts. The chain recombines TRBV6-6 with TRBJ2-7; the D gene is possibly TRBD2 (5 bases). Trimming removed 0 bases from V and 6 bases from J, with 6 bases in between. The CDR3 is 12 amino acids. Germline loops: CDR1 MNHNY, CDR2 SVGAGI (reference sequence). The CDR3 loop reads CASSYSGSEQYF. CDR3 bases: TGTGCCAGCAGTTACTCGGGGAGCGAGCAGTACTTC.

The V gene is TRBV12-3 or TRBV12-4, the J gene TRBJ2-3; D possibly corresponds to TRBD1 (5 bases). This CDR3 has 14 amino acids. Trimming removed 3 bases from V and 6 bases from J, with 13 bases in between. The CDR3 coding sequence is TGTGCCAGCAGTTTGGTAGGGGCAGAGGATACGCAGTATTTT. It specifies CASSLVGAEDTQYF.

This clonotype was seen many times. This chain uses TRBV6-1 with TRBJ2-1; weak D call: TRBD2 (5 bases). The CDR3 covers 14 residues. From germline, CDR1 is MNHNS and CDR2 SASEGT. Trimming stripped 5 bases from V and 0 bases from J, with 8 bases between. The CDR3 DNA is TGTGCCAGCAGTCATACTAGCTCCTACAATGAGCAGTTCTTC. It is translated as CASSHTSSYNEQFF.

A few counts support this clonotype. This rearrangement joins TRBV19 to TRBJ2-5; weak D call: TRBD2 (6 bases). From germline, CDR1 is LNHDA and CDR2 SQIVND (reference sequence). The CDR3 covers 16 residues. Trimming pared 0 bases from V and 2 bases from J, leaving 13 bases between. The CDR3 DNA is TGTGCCAGTAGTATAGATGACGGAGGGACGCAAGAGACCCAGTACTTC. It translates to CASSIDDGGTQETQYF. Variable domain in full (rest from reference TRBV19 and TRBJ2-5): DGGITQSPKYLFRKEGQNVTLSCEQNLNHDAMYWYRQDPGQGLRLIYYSQIVNDFQKGDIAEGYSVSREKKESFPLTVTSAQKNPTAFYLCASSIDDGGTQETQYFGPGTRLLVL.

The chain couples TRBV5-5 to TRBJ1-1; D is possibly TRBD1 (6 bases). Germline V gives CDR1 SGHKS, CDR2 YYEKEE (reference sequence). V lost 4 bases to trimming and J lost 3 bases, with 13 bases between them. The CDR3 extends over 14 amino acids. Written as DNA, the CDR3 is TGTGCCAGCAGCCGCGCGACAGGCGACACTGAAGCTTTCTTT. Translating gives CASSRATGDTEAFF.

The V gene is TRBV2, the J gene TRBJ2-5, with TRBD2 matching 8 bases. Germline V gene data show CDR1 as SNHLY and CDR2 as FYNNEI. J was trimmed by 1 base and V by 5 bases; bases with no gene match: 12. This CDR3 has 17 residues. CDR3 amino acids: CASSRGLASGLQETQYF. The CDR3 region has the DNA TGTGCCAGCAGTCGGGGTCTGGCTAGCGGGCTCCAAGAGACCCAGTACTTC.

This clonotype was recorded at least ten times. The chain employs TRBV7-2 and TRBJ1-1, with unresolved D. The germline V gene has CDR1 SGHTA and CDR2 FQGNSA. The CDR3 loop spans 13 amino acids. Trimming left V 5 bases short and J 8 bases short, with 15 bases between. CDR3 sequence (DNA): TGTGCCAGCAGCCCAGAGATGGGTCGGGAAGCTTTCTTT. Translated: CASSPEMGREAFF. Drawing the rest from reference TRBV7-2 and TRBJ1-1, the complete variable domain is GAGVSQSPSNKVTEKGKDVELRCDPISGHTALYWYRQSLGQGLEFLIYFQGNSAPDKSGLPSDRFSAERTGGSVSTLTIQRTQQEDSAVYLCASSPEMGREAFFGQGTRLTVV.

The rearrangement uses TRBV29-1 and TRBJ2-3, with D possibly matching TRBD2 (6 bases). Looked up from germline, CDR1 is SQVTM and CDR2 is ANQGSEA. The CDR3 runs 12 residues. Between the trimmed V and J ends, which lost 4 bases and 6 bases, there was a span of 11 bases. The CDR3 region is CSVGRGRDTQYF. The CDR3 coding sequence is TGCAGCGTTGGTCGGGGGAGGGATACGCAGTATTTT.

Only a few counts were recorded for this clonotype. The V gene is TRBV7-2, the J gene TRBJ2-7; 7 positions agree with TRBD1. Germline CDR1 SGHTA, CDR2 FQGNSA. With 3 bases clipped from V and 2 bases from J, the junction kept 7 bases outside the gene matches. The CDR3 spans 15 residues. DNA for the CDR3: TGTGCCAGCAGCTTTGGGCCCCAGGGGGCCTACGAGCAGTACTTC. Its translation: CASSFGPQGAYEQYF.

This CDR3 reads CASSDIRTVDTQYF. CDR3 bases: TGTGCCAGCAGCGATATTAGGACAGTGGATACGCAGTATTTT. The V gene is TRBV2, the J gene TRBJ2-3; D may be TRBD1 (6 bases). V was shortened by 6 bases and J by 6 bases, with 16 bases between the two germline ends. Per germline, CDR1 SNHLY and CDR2 FYNNEI. CDR3 size: 14 residues.

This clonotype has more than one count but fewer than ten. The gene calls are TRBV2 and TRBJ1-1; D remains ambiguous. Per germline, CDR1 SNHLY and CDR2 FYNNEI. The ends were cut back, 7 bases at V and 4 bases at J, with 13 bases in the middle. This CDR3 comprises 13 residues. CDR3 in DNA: TGTGCCAGCAACTTGGAGGGCCCCACTGAAGCTTTCTTT. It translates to CASNLEGPTEAFF.